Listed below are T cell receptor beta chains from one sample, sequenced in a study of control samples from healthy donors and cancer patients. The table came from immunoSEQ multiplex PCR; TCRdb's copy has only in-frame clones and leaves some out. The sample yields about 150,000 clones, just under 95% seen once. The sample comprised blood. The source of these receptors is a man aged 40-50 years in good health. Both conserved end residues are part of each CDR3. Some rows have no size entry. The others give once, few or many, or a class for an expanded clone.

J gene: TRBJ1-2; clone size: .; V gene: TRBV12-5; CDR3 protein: CASGSLGIGYTF
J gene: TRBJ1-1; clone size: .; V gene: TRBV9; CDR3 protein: CASSPGYEWGEAFF
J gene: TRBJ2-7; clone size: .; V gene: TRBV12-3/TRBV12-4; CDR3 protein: CASSFGTYEQYF
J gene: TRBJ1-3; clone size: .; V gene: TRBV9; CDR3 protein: CASSYATEGLGNTIYF
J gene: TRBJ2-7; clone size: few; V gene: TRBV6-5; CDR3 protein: CASTSGGGIYEQYF
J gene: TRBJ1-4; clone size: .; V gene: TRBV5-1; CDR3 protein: CASSLGGQGRSMEKLFF
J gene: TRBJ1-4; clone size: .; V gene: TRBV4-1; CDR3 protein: CASSREGQGGNPRGEKLFF
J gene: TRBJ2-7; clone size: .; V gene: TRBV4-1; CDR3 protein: CASSPYQGASYEQYF
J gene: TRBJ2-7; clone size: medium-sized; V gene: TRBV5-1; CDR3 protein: CASSLASNSRRNEQYF
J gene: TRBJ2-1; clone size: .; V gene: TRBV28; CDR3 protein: CASSPSGVRENEQFF
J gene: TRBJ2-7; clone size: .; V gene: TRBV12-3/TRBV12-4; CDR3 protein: CASGYGPSYEQYF
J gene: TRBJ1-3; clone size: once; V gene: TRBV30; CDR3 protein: CAWSTALRTFSGNTIYF
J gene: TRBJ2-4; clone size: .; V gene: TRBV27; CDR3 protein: CASSLSGQGRHIQYF
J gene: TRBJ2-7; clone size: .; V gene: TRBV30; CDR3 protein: CASTGLLPVGQYF
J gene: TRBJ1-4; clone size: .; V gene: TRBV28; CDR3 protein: CASSLPEGVGPEKLFF
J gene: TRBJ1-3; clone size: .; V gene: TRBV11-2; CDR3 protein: CASSFVGNTIYF
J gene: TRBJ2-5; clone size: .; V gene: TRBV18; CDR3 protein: CASSQLARGGEETQYF
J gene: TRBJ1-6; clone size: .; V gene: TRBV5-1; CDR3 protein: CASNTGGDSPLHF
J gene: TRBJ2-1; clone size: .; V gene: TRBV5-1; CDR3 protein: CASSFRGAKKQFF
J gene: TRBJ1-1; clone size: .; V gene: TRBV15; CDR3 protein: CATKEEKNTEAFF
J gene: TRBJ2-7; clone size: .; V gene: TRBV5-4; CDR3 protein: CASSWGDRWTYEQYF
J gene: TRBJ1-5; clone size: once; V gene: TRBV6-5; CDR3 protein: CASSPPSYSNQPQHF
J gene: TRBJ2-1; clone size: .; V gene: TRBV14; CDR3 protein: CASSRRGDNEQFF
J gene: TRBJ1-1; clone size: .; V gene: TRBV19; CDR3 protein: CASSMMTGFPEAFF
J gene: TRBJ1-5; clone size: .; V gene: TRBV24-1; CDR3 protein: CATSDTGTGIGQPQHF
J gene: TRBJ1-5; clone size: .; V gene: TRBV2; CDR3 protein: CASRDNNQPQHF
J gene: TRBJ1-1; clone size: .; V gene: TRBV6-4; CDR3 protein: CASSDGGAGTEAFF
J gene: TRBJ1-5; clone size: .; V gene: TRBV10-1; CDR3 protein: CASSDGGPNQPQHF
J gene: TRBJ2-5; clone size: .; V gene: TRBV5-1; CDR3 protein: CASSLNAGGGETQYF
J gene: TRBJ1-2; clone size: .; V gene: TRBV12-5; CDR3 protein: CASGRDGANYGYTF
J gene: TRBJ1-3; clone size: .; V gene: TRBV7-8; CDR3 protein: CASSLTRGTGNTIYF
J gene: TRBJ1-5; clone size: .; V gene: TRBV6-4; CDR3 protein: CASSLEGGQPQHF
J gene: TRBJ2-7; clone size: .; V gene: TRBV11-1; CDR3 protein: CASRGRDRGEQYF
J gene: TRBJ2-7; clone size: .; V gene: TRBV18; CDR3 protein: CASSPLGGEQYF
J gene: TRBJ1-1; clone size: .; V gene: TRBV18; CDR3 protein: CASSPRQGSGTEAFF
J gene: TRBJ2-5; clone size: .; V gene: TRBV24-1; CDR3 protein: CATSRAGGQETQYF
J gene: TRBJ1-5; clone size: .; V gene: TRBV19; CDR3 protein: CASSNTGTPYQPQHF
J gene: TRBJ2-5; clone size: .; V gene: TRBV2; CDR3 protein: CASSVGASSGSGETQYF
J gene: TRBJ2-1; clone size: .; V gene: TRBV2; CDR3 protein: CASRRDRAGNEQFF
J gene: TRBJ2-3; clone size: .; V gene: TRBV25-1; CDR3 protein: CASSPLGLADSDTQYF
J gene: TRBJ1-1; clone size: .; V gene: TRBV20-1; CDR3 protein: CSARPNTEAFF
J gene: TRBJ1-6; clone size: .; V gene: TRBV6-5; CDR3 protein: CASSYGSSYNSPLHF
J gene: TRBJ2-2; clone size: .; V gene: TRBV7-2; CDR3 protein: CASSPWPGGGTGELFF
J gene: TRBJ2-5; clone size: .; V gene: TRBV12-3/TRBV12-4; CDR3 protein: CASSLGGKTQYF
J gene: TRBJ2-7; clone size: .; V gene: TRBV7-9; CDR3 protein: CASSSRQAGEQYF
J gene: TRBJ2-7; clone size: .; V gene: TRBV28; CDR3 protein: CASTPPGTAVYEQYF
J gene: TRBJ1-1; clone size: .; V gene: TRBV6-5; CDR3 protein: CASSRVGETEAFF
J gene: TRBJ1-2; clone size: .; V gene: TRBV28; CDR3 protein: CASSLGTNGYTF
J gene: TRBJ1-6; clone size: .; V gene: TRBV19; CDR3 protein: CASRDPGVSDNSPLHF
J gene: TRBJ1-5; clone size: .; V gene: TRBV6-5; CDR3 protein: CAANERGQGIQPQHF
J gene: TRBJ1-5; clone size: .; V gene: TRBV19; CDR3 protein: CASSSVGFDRRNQPQHF
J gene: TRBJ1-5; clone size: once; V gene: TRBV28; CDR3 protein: CASSLRPGGNQPQHF
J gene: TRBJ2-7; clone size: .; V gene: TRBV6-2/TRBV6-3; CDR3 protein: CASSANEGYEQYF
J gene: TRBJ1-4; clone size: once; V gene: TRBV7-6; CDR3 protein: CASSLGGGGNEKLFF
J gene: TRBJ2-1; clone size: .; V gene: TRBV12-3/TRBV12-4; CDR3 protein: CASSLDYREQFF
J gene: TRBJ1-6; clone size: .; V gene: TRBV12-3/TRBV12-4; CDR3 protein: CASSRTGNSPLHF
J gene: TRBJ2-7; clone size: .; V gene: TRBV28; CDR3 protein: CASSVPRGNSYEQYF
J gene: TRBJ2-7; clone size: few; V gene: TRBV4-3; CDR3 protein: CASSQAGNHEQYF
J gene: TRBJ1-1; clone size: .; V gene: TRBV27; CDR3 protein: CASSWGPRLTEAFF
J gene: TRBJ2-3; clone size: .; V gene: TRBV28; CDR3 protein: CASSIPGQGLTDTQYF